One sample yielded the 14 T cell receptor beta chains listed below, sequenced in a study of blood T cell repertoires in COVID-19. Assay used: immunoSEQ multiplex PCR; TCRdb lists only in-frame clones, some missing. The sample comprises 130,000 to 150,000 clones, 70% to 90% of which are singletons, and 10% to 15% rests with the top ten. Sequencing was performed on peripheral blood. The receptors shown here come from a man aged 55 to 70 with active or convalescent COVID-19.

This clone was seen more than once but under ten times. The chain couples TRBV27 to TRBJ1-1, with 7 positions matching TRBD1. This CDR3 is built from 12 residues. Trimming removed 4 bases from V and 12 bases from J; junction bases left unmatched: 8. The germline CDR1 and CDR2 sequences are MNHEY and SMNVEV (reference sequence). CDR3: CASSSTGSETFF. The CDR3 DNA reads as TGTGCCAGCAGTTCGACAGGGTCGGAGACTTTCTTT.

The CDR3 sequence is CSAATGKETQYF. CDR3 sequence (DNA): TGCAGCGCCGCGACAGGAAAAGAGACCCAGTACTTC. V gene TRBV29-1 combines with J gene TRBJ2-5; D possibly corresponds to TRBD1 (6 bases). V lost 7 bases, J lost 3 bases, and 12 bases lay in between. The germline CDR1 and CDR2 sequences are SQVTM and ANQGSEA. CDR3 length: 12 amino acids.

This chain connects TRBV19 to TRBJ2-1, with 7 positions matching TRBD2. This CDR3 spans 13 amino acids. The V gene end was trimmed by 3 bases and the J gene end by 13 bases; junction bases not matched to a gene: 9. In germline, CDR1 is LNHDA, CDR2 SQIVND (reference sequence). The CDR3 reads CASSIKAGPGQFF. CDR3 in DNA: TGTGCCAGTAGTATCAAAGCGGGACCCGGACAGTTCTTC.

The rearrangement uses TRBV28 and TRBJ2-1; TRBD2 matches at 14 bases. The CDR3 totals 16 residues. Per the germline V gene, CDR1 is MDHEN and CDR2 is SYDVKM. With 1 base clipped from V and 6 bases from J, the junction kept 2 bases outside the gene matches. The CDR3 is CASSLLGLAGVNEQFF. CDR3 nucleotides: TGTGCCAGCAGTTTATTGGGACTAGCGGGAGTCAATGAGCAGTTCTTC.

The J gene is TRBJ1-4, the V gene TRBV18; D possibly corresponds to TRBD1 (6 bases). Germline CDR1 and CDR2: KGHSH and LQKENI. V lost 6 bases, J lost 6 bases, and 20 bases lay in between. The CDR3 covers 16 residues. Here the CDR3 reads CASSNRNRDIHEKLFF. The CDR3 DNA follows: TGTGCCAGCTCCAACCGAAACCGGGACATTCATGAAAAACTGTTTTTT.

The chain recombines TRBV7-2 with TRBJ2-3; 8 bases align to TRBD1. Trimming took 5 bases from V and 8 from J; bases not matched to a gene: 6. Per germline, CDR1 SGHTA and CDR2 FQGNSA. This CDR3 has 13 residues. This CDR3 is CASSLQGASTQYF. CDR3 nucleotide sequence: TGTGCCAGCAGCCTCCAGGGGGCCAGTACGCAGTATTTT.

The chain is built from TRBV27 and TRBJ2-1, with D tentatively TRBD2 (6 bases). From germline, CDR1 is MNHEY and CDR2 SMNVEV (reference sequence). Between the trimmed V and J ends, which lost 5 bases and 8 bases, there was a span of 25 bases. This CDR3 is built from 17 residues. Here the CDR3 DNA reads TGTGCCAGCAGTAATGTCCCCTGGTCCCGGGGGAGCGATGAGCAGTTCTTC. Protein: CASSNVPWSRGSDEQFF.

The chain employs TRBV5-5 and TRBJ1-6, with D perhaps TRBD1 (6 bases). Germline V gene data show CDR1 as SGHKS and CDR2 as YYEKEE (reference sequence). Deletions cut 4 bases from V and 7 bases from J, with 15 bases between. CDR3 length: 15 amino acids. The DNA of the CDR3 is TGTGCCAGCAGCCGCGTGGACAGCTTCAATTCACCCCTCCACTTT. Translation gives CASSRVDSFNSPLHF. Based on the CDR3 plus reference TRBV5-5 and TRBJ1-6, the full variable domain is DAGVTQSPTHLIKTRGQQVTLRCSPISGHKSVSWYQQVLGQGPQFIFQYYEKEERGRGNFPDRFSARQFPNYSSELNVNALLLGDSALYLCASSRVDSFNSPLHFGNGTRLTVT.

The chain is built from TRBV5-4 and TRBJ2-1; D might be TRBD2 (5 bases). V lost 0 bases to trimming and J lost 2 bases, with 9 bases between them. The CDR3 has 15 residues. Germline loops: CDR1 SGHNT, CDR2 YYREEE (reference sequence). CDR3 loop: CASSLEWEPYNEQFF. The CDR3 DNA is TGTGCCAGCAGCTTGGAATGGGAGCCCTACAATGAGCAGTTCTTC.

The V and J genes are TRBV19 and TRBJ2-5, with D possibly being TRBD1 (5 bases). Germline V CDR1 and CDR2: LNHDA, SQIVND (reference sequence). The CDR3 length is 15 residues. The V gene lost 1 base and the J gene lost 1 base, with 10 bases spanning the gap. CDR3 loop: CASSIATESQETQYF. The CDR3 DNA reads TGTGCCAGTAGTATAGCGACAGAGAGCCAAGAGACCCAGTACTTC.

This chain uses TRBV5-4 with TRBJ2-2, with D perhaps TRBD1 (5 bases). The V gene's germline CDR1 is SGHNT and CDR2 YYREEE (reference sequence). V dropped 1 base and J dropped 2 bases, with 9 bases sitting between them. The CDR3 has 15 residues. CDR3 in DNA: TGTGCCAGCAGCTTGCGACAGAAAAACACCGGGGAGCTGTTTTTT. Protein: CASSLRQKNTGELFF.

The V gene is TRBV7-9, the J gene TRBJ1-3; no clear D gene. V lost 0 bases, J lost 0 bases, and 12 bases lay in between. Germline V lookup: CDR1 SEHNR, CDR2 FQNEAQ (reference sequence). The length of the CDR3 is 17 residues. The CDR3 loop reads CASSLASGGISGNTIYF. The DNA for the CDR3 is TGTGCCAGCAGCTTAGCTTCGGGAGGAATCTCTGGAAACACCATATATTTT.

This chain links TRBV7-3 with TRBJ1-1; unclear D gene. Germline V gene lookup returns CDR1 SGHTA and CDR2 FQGTGA. V gave up 0 bases and J gave up 9 bases, with 8 bases separating them. This CDR3 is built from 12 residues. The CDR3 sequence: CASSLTGGQAFF. The CDR3 DNA sequence: TGTGCCAGCAGCTTAACGGGAGGGCAAGCTTTCTTT.

This chain links TRBV7-2 with TRBJ1-4; 8 bases match TRBD1. The CDR3 is 13 amino acids. With V trimmed by 8 bases and J by 8 bases, 7 bases remained unmatched. Germline assignment: CDR1 SGHTA and CDR2 FQGNSA. The CDR3 coding sequence is TGTGCCAGCGGCAGGGGGCGATCGGAAAAACTGTTTTTT. Translating it yields CASGRGRSEKLFF.